The next 5 T cell receptor beta chains were all read from a single sample in a study of shared T cell receptors in the human thymus. Assay: immunoSEQ multiplex PCR; the TCRdb copy retains only in-frame clones and omits some. The data hold approximately 760,000 clones, with approximately 85% observed a single time. These data are also associated with another study on human thymus T cells.

The sample consisted of thymocytes. The receptors shown here come from a girl younger than two with a congenital heart defect.

J is TRBJ2-1 and V is TRBV5-4; D gene ambiguous. V was shortened by 0 bases and J by 2 bases, with 9 bases between the two germline ends. In germline, CDR1 is SGHNT, CDR2 YYREEE (reference sequence). The CDR3 has 15 residues. CDR3: CASSLASAPYNEQFF. CDR3 nucleotide sequence: TGTGCCAGCAGCTTGGCCAGCGCTCCCTACAATGAGCAGTTCTTC.

The chain couples TRBV4-1 to TRBJ1-6; no definite D call. The ends were cut back, 3 bases at V and 7 bases at J, with 19 bases in the middle. CDR1 and CDR2 from the germline V gene are MGHRA and YSYEKL. The CDR3 is 17 amino acids. CDR3 bases: TGCGCCAGCAGCCAGGCCTACACTCGACAATTGAATTCACCCCTCCACTTT. Encoded protein: CASSQAYTRQLNSPLHF.

The chain couples TRBV15 to TRBJ1-1; TRBD1 might be the D (5 bases). The V gene lost 1 base and the J gene lost 3 bases, with 6 bases spanning the gap. CDR1 is LNHNV and CDR2 is YYDKDF in the germline V gene (reference sequence). The CDR3 extends over 13 amino acids. The CDR3 DNA reads TGTGCCACCAGCAGAGCCAGGGACACTGAAGCTTTCTTT. Residues: CATSRARDTEAFF.

Concerning this clone: The same CDR3 can be traced to other DNA sequences in this sample. The rearrangement links TRBV25-1 to TRBJ1-6; TRBD1 might be the D (6 bases). This CDR3 has 17 amino acids. Germline V gene lookup returns CDR1 MGHDK and CDR2 SYGVNS. Between the trimmed V and J ends, which lost 1 base and 7 bases, there was a span of 17 bases. CDR3 sequence: CASSELFGGGQNSPLHF. CDR3 nucleotide sequence: TGTGCCAGCAGTGAATTATTCGGGGGGGGCCAAAATTCACCCCTCCACTTT.

The rearrangement links TRBV7-9 to TRBJ1-1; D is possibly TRBD1 (5 bases). Germline assignment: CDR1 SEHNR and CDR2 FQNEAQ (reference sequence). V lost 4 bases and J lost 3, with 12 bases in between. The CDR3 spans 14 residues. The CDR3 coding sequence is TGTGCCAGCAGCTCACCAAGACAGTACACTGAAGCTTTCTTT. Encoded protein: CASSSPRQYTEAFF.